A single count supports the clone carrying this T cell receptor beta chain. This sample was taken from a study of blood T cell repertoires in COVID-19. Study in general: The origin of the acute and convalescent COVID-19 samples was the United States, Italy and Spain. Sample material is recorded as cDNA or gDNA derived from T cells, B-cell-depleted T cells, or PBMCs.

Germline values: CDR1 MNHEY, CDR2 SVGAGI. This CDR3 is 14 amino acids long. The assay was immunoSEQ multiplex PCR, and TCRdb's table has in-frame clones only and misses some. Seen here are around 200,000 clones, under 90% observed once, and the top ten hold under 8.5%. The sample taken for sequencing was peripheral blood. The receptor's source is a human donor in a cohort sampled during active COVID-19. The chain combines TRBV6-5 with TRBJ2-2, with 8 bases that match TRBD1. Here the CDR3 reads CGSQGAIVTGELFF. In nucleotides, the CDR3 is TGTGGAAGTCAGGGGGCGATCGTAACCGGGGAGCTGTTTTTT.